The entry below describes one T cell receptor (beta chain). From germline, CDR1 is LNHDA and CDR2 SQIVND (reference sequence). V gave up 6 bases and J gave up 4 bases, with 15 bases separating them. CDR3 length equals 15 residues. This specimen comes from a study of somatic mutations in cytotoxic T cells in rheumatoid arthritis. Generated by immunoSEQ multiplex PCR, the TCRdb table keeps only in-frame clones and is missing some. Of around 13,000 clones in the sample, 75% to 80% were seen once. Sequencing was carried out using CD8+ T cells sorted from blood. The chain links TRBV19 to TRBJ1-4; TRBD1 might be the D (6 bases). The sequence came from an adult with rheumatoid arthritis. CDR3 DNA: TGTGCCAGTAGCCTACAGGGATTTGGTAATGAAAAACTGTTTTTT. This translates into CASSLQGFGNEKLFF.